This entry lists 16 T cell receptor beta chains sequenced from one sample in a study of identifying expanded T cells in peripheral blood. Assay: immunoSEQ multiplex PCR; the TCRdb copy retains only in-frame clones and omits some. The repertoire holds under 150,000 clones, with about 88% as singletons. The sequenced sample was blood. These receptors came from a person between 18 and 70 years old in good health.

V gene TRBV27 combines with J gene TRBJ1-6; D is possibly TRBD1 (5 bases). V was cut by 5 bases and J by 2 bases, with 19 bases left in between. Per the germline V gene, CDR1 is MNHEY and CDR2 is SMNVEV (reference sequence). The CDR3 contains 18 residues. CDR3 nucleotides: TGTGCCAGCAGTCCCGGCGGGGGGGGACGTCCCTATAATTCACCCCTCCACTTT. Protein: CASSPGGGGRPYNSPLHF.

The chain uses TRBV9 and TRBJ1-2, with unresolved D. This CDR3 spans 15 amino acids. The germline V and J ends were trimmed by 4 bases and 3 bases, with 16 bases remaining between them. The germline CDR1 and CDR2 sequences are SGDLS and YYNGEE. The CDR3: CASSSEGRSYYGYTF. CDR3 bases: TGTGCCAGCAGCTCGGAAGGACGGAGCTACTATGGCTACACCTTC.

This sequence joins TRBV7-9 and TRBJ2-5, with TRBD2 matching 14 bases. Trimming cost V 6 bases and J 3 bases; bases outside gene matches: 3. The CDR3 totals 15 residues. The germline gives CDR1 SEHNR, CDR2 FQNEAQ (reference sequence). The CDR3 nucleotides read TGTGCCAGCAGGACTAGCGGGGGGGCTAAAGAGACCCAGTACTTC. It specifies CASRTSGGAKETQYF.

This clone was detected once. V is TRBV6-1 and J is TRBJ1-6; 11 nucleotides align to TRBD1. Germline trimming cut 4 bases from V and 11 bases from J; bases unmatched to any gene: 7. The germline gives CDR1 MNHNS, CDR2 SASEGT. This CDR3 has 15 residues. In DNA, the CDR3 is TGTGCCAGCAGTGCCGGGACAGGGGGATTTACACCCCTCCACTTT. Protein product: CASSAGTGGFTPLHF.

CDR3 residues: CASSTGTGVADTQYF. CDR3 DNA: TGCGCCAGCAGCACCGGGACAGGGGTGGCAGATACGCAGTATTTT. V is TRBV5-1 and J is TRBJ2-3; TRBD1 agrees at 10 bases. Germline CDR1 reads SGHRS; CDR2 reads YFSETQ. The CDR3 extends over 15 amino acids. The V and J ends lost 4 bases and 4 bases, in that order; junction bases with no gene match: 6.

The J gene is TRBJ2-7, the V gene TRBV18; a possible D gene is TRBD2 (5 bases). The V gene lost 2 bases and the J gene lost 0 bases, with 11 bases spanning the gap. The CDR3 has 15 residues. Germline CDR1 KGHSH, CDR2 LQKENI. The CDR3 DNA sequence: TGTGCCAGCTCACCAATAGAGGGCAGCTCCTACGAGCAGTACTTC. This sequence encodes CASSPIEGSSYEQYF.

In this sample, this clone turned up once. V usage is TRBV18 and J usage is TRBJ2-1, with 11 bases matching TRBD2. The germline gives CDR1 KGHSH, CDR2 LQKENI. Germline trimming cut 3 bases from V and 9 bases from J; bases unmatched to any gene: 7. The CDR3 is 15 residues long. The CDR3 DNA follows: TGTGCCAGCTCACCGGTCCTAGCGGGAGGTACTGAGCAGTTCTTC. Translation gives CASSPVLAGGTEQFF. Using reference TRBV18 and TRBJ2-1 for the parts outside the CDR3, the full variable domain is NAGVMQNPRHLVRRRGQEARLRCSPMKGHSHVYWYRQLPEEGLKFMVYLQKENIIDESGMPKERFSAEFPKEGPSILRIQQVVRGDSAAYFCASSPVLAGGTEQFFGPGTRLTVL.

The CDR3 sequence: CASSFQGAGEAFF. CDR3 DNA sequence: TGTGCCAGCAGCTTCCAGGGGGCGGGCGAAGCTTTCTTT. The rearrangement joins TRBV11-2 to TRBJ1-1; 8 bases line up with TRBD1. Germline V CDR1 and CDR2: SGHAT, FQNNGV. This CDR3 region has 13 residues. The V gene end was trimmed by 3 bases and the J gene end by 8 bases; junction bases not matched to a gene: 5. Combining the CDR3 with reference TRBV11-2 and TRBJ1-1 gives the whole variable domain EAGVAQSPRYKIIEKRQSVAFWCNPISGHATLYWYQQILGQGPKLLIQFQNNGVVDDSQLPKDRFSAERLKGVDSTLKIQPAKLEDSAVYLCASSFQGAGEAFFGQGTRLTVV.

The CDR3 DNA follows: TGTGCCTGGAGTGTACAAGGAAACATTCAGTACTTC. Its protein product is CAWSVQGNIQYF. This chain links TRBV30 with TRBJ2-4; D is undetermined. Germline CDR1 GTSNPN, CDR2 SVGIG (reference sequence). The CDR3 loop spans 12 amino acids. V was trimmed by 0 bases and J by 6 bases, leaving 6 bases between them.

The chain links TRBV7-9 to TRBJ2-2; D is unresolved. Looked up from germline, CDR1 is SEHNR and CDR2 is FQNEAQ (reference sequence). V was pared by 1 base and J by 7 bases, with 7 bases between. CDR3 length: 13 amino acids. Here the CDR3 DNA reads TGTGCCAGCAGCTTAGTAAGAGTCGGGGAGCTGTTTTTT. This sequence encodes CASSLVRVGELFF.

This clone was observed a handful of times. The rearrangement links TRBV15 to TRBJ2-7, with TRBD2 matching 13 bases. V was pared by 3 bases and J by 3 bases, with 2 bases of the junction left unmatched. This CDR3 has 15 amino acids. Germline-derived CDR1 and CDR2 are LNHNV and YYDKDF (reference sequence). The CDR3 region is CATSSGTSGDYEQYF. The CDR3 DNA reads as TGTGCCACCAGCAGCGGGACTAGCGGGGACTACGAGCAGTACTTC.

The rearrangement links TRBV27 to TRBJ2-7; 7 bases are shared with TRBD1. Germline-derived CDR1 and CDR2 are MNHEY and SMNVEV (reference sequence). The length of the CDR3 is 12 residues. V trimming: 6 bases; J trimming: 5 bases; junction bases outside the gene matches: 4. The CDR3 sequence is CASSTTGNEQYF. The CDR3 region has the DNA TGTGCCAGCAGCACGACAGGGAACGAGCAGTACTTC.

The J gene is TRBJ2-3, the V gene TRBV5-1, with D hard to call. The CDR3 is 15 amino acids. Germline V gives CDR1 SGHRS, CDR2 YFSETQ. The ends were cut back, 2 bases at V and 2 bases at J, with 12 bases in the middle. This CDR3 reads CASSFVTSFTDTQYF. The CDR3 nucleotides read TGCGCCAGCAGCTTCGTCACTTCCTTCACAGATACGCAGTATTTT.

The chain joins TRBV25-1 to TRBJ2-6, with D perhaps matching TRBD1 or TRBD2 (6 bases each). The CDR3 is 17 amino acids. V lost 3 bases and J lost 0, with 12 bases in between. The germline V gene has CDR1 MGHDK and CDR2 SYGVNS. The CDR3 region is CASSEAGGRSGANVLTF. CDR3 in DNA: TGTGCCAGCAGTGAGGCCGGGGGCCGCTCTGGGGCCAACGTCCTGACTTTC.

This chain connects TRBV6-5 to TRBJ2-7, with 7 bases identical to TRBD1. The CDR3 loop spans 14 amino acids. The germline gives CDR1 MNHEY, CDR2 SVGAGI. V dropped 6 bases and J dropped 3; count of bases not matched to a gene: 8. Written as DNA, the CDR3 is TGTGCCAGCAGCTTCGACAGGGACGGCTACGAGCAGTACTTC. Its protein is CASSFDRDGYEQYF.

This clone was observed a single time. This CDR3 is CASSSGARDTQYF. CDR3 nucleotides: TGTGCCAGCAGCTCGGGGGCAAGGGATACGCAGTATTTT. This chain links TRBV7-2 with TRBJ2-3; D is possibly TRBD1 or TRBD2 (6 bases each). Trimming left V 4 bases short and J 6 bases short, with 11 bases between. CDR1 and CDR2 (germline): SGHTA, FQGNSA. The CDR3 loop spans 13 amino acids.